A single sample gave rise to the 30 T cell receptor beta chains below, sequenced in a study of Tregs in tolerant kidney transplant recipients. Which antigens these TCRs recognize remains unknown. Some clones are missing from TCRdb's copy, which holds only in-frame ones; the method was immunoSEQ multiplex PCR. The repertoire has tens of thousands of clones, less than 97% of them found once; the top ten carry 0.37%. The sample comprised Tregs from blood cultured with allogeneic cells. The receptors originated from a human donor in good health.

In this sample, this clone turned up a few times. The CDR3 spells CASSLSGTGAGEQYF. DNA for the CDR3: TGTGCCAGCAGCTTGTCAGGGACAGGAGCAGGGGAGCAGTACTTC. The J gene is TRBJ2-7, the V gene TRBV7-2, with 8 bases aligning to TRBD1. The CDR3 has 15 amino acids. Germline assignment: CDR1 SGHTA and CDR2 FQGNSA. With V trimmed by 3 bases and J by 7 bases, 11 bases remained unmatched.

This sequence joins TRBV18 and TRBJ2-1; 14 bases align to TRBD2. Germline CDR1 and CDR2: KGHSH and LQKENI. This CDR3 has 17 residues. The trim removed 4 bases at V and 12 bases at J, leaving 14 bases unmatched. The CDR3 coding sequence is TGTGCCAGCTCACTGACTAGCGGGAGGGCCGGCATCACAGCGCAGTTCTTC. Amino acids: CASSLTSGRAGITAQFF.

The chain joins TRBV7-2 to TRBJ2-2; possible D gene TRBD1, 6 bases. Per germline, CDR1 SGHTA and CDR2 FQGNSA. The CDR3 has 13 amino acids. Trimming removed 5 bases from V and 5 bases from J, with 9 bases in between. This CDR3 is CASSIDRTGELFF. CDR3 nucleotides: TGTGCCAGCAGCATAGACAGGACCGGGGAGCTGTTTTTT.

In its sample, this clone was seen once. The V call is TRBV10-3, the J call TRBJ2-5; TRBD2 aligns across 8 bases. Per germline, CDR1 ENHRY and CDR2 SYGVKD. The J segment lost 5 bases and the V segment lost 11 bases, leaving 22 bases of the junction unmatched. The CDR3 loop spans 17 amino acids. The DNA of the CDR3 is TGTGCCGCTAGCAAGAGCGGGGGTGCATCCACAGGGGAGACCCAGTACTTC. This sequence encodes CAASKSGGASTGETQYF.

This chain connects TRBV9 to TRBJ2-2; TRBD2 agrees at 9 bases. Germline CDR1 is SGDLS and CDR2 is YYNGEE. CDR3 length: 15 residues. With 0 bases clipped from V and 4 bases from J, the junction kept 1 base outside the gene matches. The CDR3 sequence: CASSVALAGTGELFF. In nucleotides, the CDR3 is TGTGCCAGCAGCGTAGCACTAGCGGGCACCGGGGAGCTGTTTTTT.

The chain has TRBV7-9 and TRBJ2-5; TRBD2 matches 13 bases. This CDR3 comprises 17 residues. The ends lost 5 bases at V and 4 bases at J; junction bases unmatched: 10. Germline V lookup: CDR1 SEHNR, CDR2 FQNEAQ (reference sequence). CDR3 loop: CASSPKGLAGDRETQYF. The CDR3, as DNA: TGTGCCAGCAGCCCCAAAGGACTAGCGGGAGATCGAGAGACCCAGTACTTC.

The chain joins TRBV2 to TRBJ2-1; D call uncertain. Trimming removed 6 bases at V and 4 bases at J, with 13 bases between. This CDR3 is 14 amino acids long. CDR1 is SNHLY and CDR2 is FYNNEI in the germline V gene. The CDR3 spells CASRGMSLYNEQFF. In nucleotides, the CDR3 is TGTGCCAGCAGGGGAATGTCCCTATACAATGAGCAGTTCTTC.

V is TRBV6-5 and J is TRBJ2-5, with D possibly being TRBD2 (5 bases). Germline-derived CDR1 and CDR2 are MNHEY and SVGAGI. This CDR3 spans 14 amino acids. The V end lost 2 bases, the J end lost 2 bases, and 9 bases lay between the germline ends. DNA for the CDR3: TGTGCCAGCAGTTACCGGCCGGGACAAGAGACCCAGTACTTC. Translated, it gives CASSYRPGQETQYF.

This chain uses TRBV10-3 with TRBJ1-2, with 9 bases lining up with TRBD1. The CDR3 has 17 amino acids. Trimming took 0 bases from V and 3 from J; bases not matched to a gene: 8. Germline CDR1 reads ENHRY; CDR2 reads SYGVKD. The CDR3 nucleotides are TGTGCCATCAGTGAGTCCCCCGGGACAGGGAGCGACTATGGCTACACCTTC. This translates into CAISESPGTGSDYGYTF.

The gene calls are TRBV6-5 and TRBJ2-1, with 7 bases identical to TRBD1. The CDR3 runs 15 residues. Trimming cost V 5 bases and J 4 bases; bases outside gene matches: 8. The germline CDR1 and CDR2 sequences are MNHEY and SVGAGI. CDR3 bases: TGTGCCAGCAGTATAGCCGGGACAGATTACAATGAGCAGTTCTTC. Its protein is CASSIAGTDYNEQFF.

The rearrangement uses TRBV4-1 and TRBJ2-5, with TRBD2 as a possible D gene (6 bases). CDR3 length: 17 amino acids. Per the germline V gene, CDR1 is MGHRA and CDR2 is YSYEKL. V was cut by 0 bases and J by 5 bases, with 19 bases left in between. The CDR3 nucleotides read TGCGCCAGCAGCCAAGATCGGTCGGCCCTAGCGCGGGAGACCCAGTACTTC. Translation: CASSQDRSALARETQYF.

The chain links TRBV11-2 to TRBJ2-3; D not certain. V was clipped by 1 base and J by 5 bases, with 13 bases between them. The germline gives CDR1 SGHAT, CDR2 FQNNGV. The CDR3 extends over 15 amino acids. Here the CDR3 DNA reads TGTGCCAGCAGCTTAGGACTCTTAGACGTAGATACGCAGTATTTT. Amino acid sequence: CASSLGLLDVDTQYF.

The rearrangement links TRBV9 to TRBJ2-7, with 9 nucleotides matching TRBD2. The J segment lost 4 bases and the V segment lost 0 bases, leaving 5 bases of the junction unmatched. Germline V gene lookup returns CDR1 SGDLS and CDR2 YYNGEE. The CDR3 runs 15 residues. CDR3 loop: CASSVGPGLAYEQYF. CDR3 DNA sequence: TGTGCCAGCAGCGTAGGACCCGGACTAGCGTACGAGCAGTACTTC.

The gene calls are TRBV16 and TRBJ2-1; 9 positions match TRBD1. The CDR3 is 16 amino acids. J lost 9 bases, V lost 0 bases, and 9 bases had no gene match. Germline CDR1 reads KGHSY; CDR2 reads FQNENV. The CDR3 loop is CASSQSRGQGKGEQFF. CDR3 sequence (DNA): TGTGCCAGCAGCCAATCAAGGGGACAGGGTAAAGGTGAGCAGTTCTTC.

Concerning this clone: The junction and the germline gene differ at one end; a read error may be behind it. The chain uses TRBV18 and TRBJ1-1; 12 bases line up with TRBD1. This CDR3 is built from 16 residues. Germline-derived CDR1 and CDR2 are KGHSH and LQKENI. The DNA for the CDR3 is TGTGCCAGCTCACTGGGGACAGGGGGCCTGAACACTAAAGCTTTCTTT. This codes for CASSLGTGGLNTKAFF. Combining the CDR3 with reference TRBV18 and TRBJ1-1 gives the whole variable domain NAGVMQNPRHLVRRRGQEARLRCSPMKGHSHVYWYRQLPEEGLKFMVYLQKENIIDESGMPKERFSAEFPKEGPSILRIQQVVRGDSAAYFCASSLGTGGLNTKAFFGQGTRLTVV.

The chain joins TRBV4-1 to TRBJ2-3; D is ambiguous. The CDR3 extends over 15 amino acids. Trimming pared 0 bases from V and 4 bases from J, leaving 11 bases between. CDR1 and CDR2 (germline): MGHRA, YSYEKL. In nucleotides, the CDR3 is TGCGCCAGCAGCCAAGATTACGAGTTTGCAGATACGCAGTATTTT. Protein: CASSQDYEFADTQYF.

V is TRBV10-3 and J is TRBJ1-6; maybe TRBD1 (5 bases). This CDR3 has 19 amino acids. Trimming cost V 5 bases and J 4 bases, with 24 bases left between them. Germline V gene data show CDR1 as ENHRY and CDR2 as SYGVKD. The CDR3 loop reads CAISWIVGHDIWYNSPLHF. DNA for the CDR3: TGTGCCATCAGTTGGATAGTAGGACACGACATTTGGTATAATTCACCCCTCCACTTT.

The chain carries TRBV5-1 and TRBJ1-2; 8 nucleotides agree with TRBD1. Germline values: CDR1 SGHRS, CDR2 YFSETQ. Trimming took 4 bases from V and 6 from J; bases not matched to a gene: 8. This CDR3 has 14 amino acids. Here the CDR3 DNA reads TGCGCCAGCAGCGTAGACAGGGGAGGAAATGGCTACACCTTC. Translation gives CASSVDRGGNGYTF.

The chain recombines TRBV7-3 with TRBJ2-7; the D is unclear. Trimming left V 2 bases short and J 4 bases short, with 3 bases between. The germline V gene encodes CDR1 SGHTA and CDR2 FQGTGA. The CDR3 covers 11 residues. CDR3 protein: CASSLSYEQYF. For the CDR3, the DNA is TGTGCCAGCAGCTTATCTTACGAGCAGTACTTC.

V is TRBV18 and J is TRBJ1-2, with D maybe TRBD1 (5 bases). This CDR3 spans 15 amino acids. Germline loops: CDR1 KGHSH, CDR2 LQKENI. V was cut by 5 bases and J by 5 bases, with 18 bases left in between. The CDR3 protein is CASSNTGDGLYGYTF. The CDR3 DNA sequence: TGTGCCAGCTCAAATACCGGGGACGGACTTTATGGCTACACCTTC.

V usage is TRBV9 and J usage is TRBJ2-7; 9 bases are shared with TRBD1. The CDR3 has 15 residues. Germline V gene sequence: CDR1 SGDLS, CDR2 YYNGEE. Trimming cost V 3 bases and J 4 bases; bases outside gene matches: 8. This CDR3 reads CASSAQTGGSYEQYF. CDR3 nucleotide sequence: TGTGCCAGCAGCGCTCAGACAGGGGGTTCGTACGAGCAGTACTTC.

J is TRBJ2-3 and V is TRBV29-1; 15 bases are shared with TRBD2. CDR1 SQVTM and CDR2 ANQGSEA come from the germline V gene. V shed 5 bases, J shed 1 base, and the junction held 4 bases outside the gene matches. CDR3 size: 16 residues. CDR3 nucleotides: TGCAGCGTTCAGGGACTAGCGGGGGGCGGCACAGATACGCAGTATTTT. Residues: CSVQGLAGGGTDTQYF.

The rearrangement joins TRBV15 to TRBJ1-1; D unclear. CDR3 size: 13 residues. The germline V and J ends were trimmed by 0 bases and 5 bases, with 7 bases remaining between them. Per germline, CDR1 LNHNV and CDR2 YYDKDF (reference sequence). CDR3 nucleotides: TGTGCCACCAGCAGAGATTGGGGTACTGAAGCTTTCTTT. Translation gives CATSRDWGTEAFF.

V gene TRBV30 combines with J gene TRBJ1-2; 7 bases line up with TRBD1. Germline CDR1 GTSNPN, CDR2 SVGIG (reference sequence). The length of the CDR3 is 17 residues. The V and J ends lost 2 bases and 8 bases, in that order; junction bases with no gene match: 20. The CDR3, as DNA: TGTGCCTGGAGTCCCCCGGGACAGTGGGGTAAATATATCGGCTACACCTTC. Translation: CAWSPPGQWGKYIGYTF.

The V and J genes are TRBV10-3 and TRBJ1-2; perhaps TRBD1 as D (6 bases). The CDR3 consists of 13 residues. Trimming stripped 4 bases from V and 7 bases from J, with 13 bases between. Looked up from germline, CDR1 is ENHRY and CDR2 is SYGVKD. CDR3 in amino acids: CAISVAGAGGYTF. DNA for the CDR3: TGTGCCATCAGTGTAGCGGGGGCGGGTGGCTACACCTTC.

This chain links TRBV19 with TRBJ2-7, with TRBD2 as a possible D gene (6 bases). Germline V gene sequence: CDR1 LNHDA, CDR2 SQIVND (reference sequence). V shed 5 bases and J shed 1 base, with 9 bases lying between them. The CDR3 sequence is 13 residues long. The DNA of the CDR3 is TGTGCCAGTAGTGCGGGACGGTCCTACGAGCAGTACTTC. This gives the protein CASSAGRSYEQYF. The full variable domain, with the rest looked up from reference TRBV19 and TRBJ2-7, is DGGITQSPKYLFRKEGQNVTLSCEQNLNHDAMYWYRQDPGQGLRLIYYSQIVNDFQKGDIAEGYSVSREKKESFPLTVTSAQKNPTAFYLCASSAGRSYEQYFGPGTRLTVT.

The chain combines TRBV6-5 with TRBJ1-6; D perhaps matches TRBD1 (5 bases). The length of the CDR3 is 13 residues. Looked up from germline, CDR1 is MNHEY and CDR2 is SVGAGI. Trimming removed 2 bases from V and 10 bases from J, with 9 bases in between. DNA for the CDR3: TGTGCCAGCAGTTACGGGGGGGTGTCACCCCTCCACTTT. Translating gives CASSYGGVSPLHF.

The chain employs TRBV20-1 and TRBJ1-1; possibly TRBD1 for D (5 bases). V lost 6 bases, J lost 5 bases, and 10 bases lay in between. CDR3 length equals 11 residues. Germline-derived CDR1 and CDR2 are DFQATT and SNEGSKA (reference sequence). The CDR3 region is CSAPGGTEAFF. The CDR3 DNA reads as TGCAGTGCACCGGGGGGGACTGAAGCTTTCTTT.

The chain uses TRBV6-6 and TRBJ2-5; a possible D gene is TRBD2 (6 bases). The CDR3 spans 13 residues. The V gene's germline CDR1 is MNHNY and CDR2 SVGAGI (reference sequence). V was clipped by 4 bases and J by 5 bases, with 11 bases between them. The CDR3 loop reads CASSWTRGETQYF. CDR3 nucleotide sequence: TGTGCCAGCAGTTGGACCCGGGGGGAGACCCAGTACTTC.

The rearrangement joins TRBV4-2 to TRBJ2-7; no clear D gene. With 0 bases removed from V and 0 bases from J, the gap between germline ends came to 6 bases. Germline-derived CDR1 and CDR2 are LGHNA and YNFKEQ. This CDR3 contains 14 residues. The CDR3, as DNA: TGTGCCAGCAGCCAAGACGTCCGCTCCTACGAGCAGTACTTC. Protein sequence: CASSQDVRSYEQYF.